These 18 T cell receptor beta chains share one sample of origin, sequenced in a study of blood T cell repertoires in COVID-19. TCRdb's table, derived via immunoSEQ multiplex PCR, lists solely in-frame clones and lacks some. The sample carries about 160,000 clones, 70% to 85% recorded once. Sequences were obtained from peripheral blood. The receptors shown here come from a woman over 75 with acute or convalescent COVID-19.

The chain carries TRBV5-1 and TRBJ2-2, with TRBD1 identical over 9 bases. The ends lost 4 bases at V and 3 bases at J; junction bases unmatched: 7. The CDR3 is 16 residues long. Germline values: CDR1 SGHRS, CDR2 YFSETQ. This CDR3 reads CASSPDRGADTGELFF. CDR3 DNA sequence: TGCGCCAGCAGCCCGGACAGGGGCGCCGACACCGGGGAGCTGTTTTTT.

The chain is built from TRBV10-3 and TRBJ1-6; perhaps TRBD1 as D (6 bases). V dropped 6 bases and J dropped 7 bases, with 16 bases sitting between them. The germline CDR1 and CDR2 sequences are ENHRY and SYGVKD. CDR3 length equals 15 residues. CDR3 amino acids: CAIRAGGSENSPLHF. CDR3 DNA: TGTGCCATCAGGGCGGGGGGCTCGGAGAATTCACCCCTCCACTTT.

This clone is a singleton in its sample. The gene calls are TRBV7-2 and TRBJ1-4; 8 nucleotides match TRBD1. Germline-derived CDR1 and CDR2 are SGHTA and FQGNSA. V gave up 2 bases and J gave up 7 bases; unmatched junction bases: 3. The CDR3 has 14 amino acids. This chain's CDR3 is CASSLQGAVEKLFF. The CDR3 nucleotides read TGTGCCAGCAGCTTACAGGGGGCGGTTGAAAAACTGTTTTTT.

The gene calls are TRBV6-5 and TRBJ1-3; D is ambiguous. Per the germline V gene, CDR1 is MNHEY and CDR2 is SVGAGI. V lost 0 bases, J lost 3 bases, and 9 bases lay in between. The CDR3 consists of 15 residues. For the CDR3, the DNA is TGTGCCAGCAGTTACTCGCTGGCAGTTGGAAACACCATATATTTT. Its translation: CASSYSLAVGNTIYF.

This chain connects TRBV9 to TRBJ1-2, with D possibly TRBD1 on 5 matching bases. This CDR3 spans 15 amino acids. Germline V lookup: CDR1 SGDLS, CDR2 YYNGEE. V lost 2 bases to trimming and J lost 6 bases, with 17 bases between them. The CDR3 loop is CASSVTEQGWHGYTF. The CDR3 DNA reads as TGTGCCAGCAGCGTTACGGAGCAGGGCTGGCATGGCTACACCTTC. The variable domain in full, completed from reference TRBV9 and TRBJ1-2, reads DSGVTQTPKHLITATGQRVTLRCSPRSGDLSVYWYQQSLDQGLQFLIQYYNGEERAKGNILERFSAQQFPDLHSELNLSSLELGDSALYFCASSVTEQGWHGYTFGSGTRLTVV.

This clone was observed a handful of times. This chain's CDR3 is CATSREVLAGRTGELFF. The CDR3 coding sequence is TGTGCCACCAGCAGAGAGGTCCTAGCGGGAAGGACCGGGGAGCTGTTTTTT. This chain uses TRBV15 with TRBJ2-2, with 9 bases fitting TRBD2. V gave up 0 bases and J gave up 5 bases; unmatched junction bases: 7. CDR1 LNHNV and CDR2 YYDKDF come from the germline V gene (reference sequence). This CDR3 spans 17 amino acids.

This clone was seen just once. The chain links TRBV7-9 to TRBJ1-1, with D uncertain. CDR3 size: 13 residues. Germline-derived CDR1 and CDR2 are SEHNR and FQNEAQ (reference sequence). V was clipped by 2 bases and J by 0 bases, with 4 bases between them. The CDR3 sequence is CASSLSMNTEAFF. As DNA, the CDR3 is TGTGCCAGCAGCTTAAGCATGAACACTGAAGCTTTCTTT.

This sequence joins TRBV28 and TRBJ1-2; 7 bases match TRBD1. Trimming cost V 6 bases and J 6 bases; bases outside gene matches: 13. The CDR3 runs 15 residues. Germline CDR1 reads MDHEN; CDR2 reads SYDVKM. DNA of the CDR3: TGTGCCAGCAGCCTAATAGGGCAGGGGGTTGATGGCTACACCTTC. This sequence encodes CASSLIGQGVDGYTF.

This clone has only one observation. V and J are TRBV6-5 and TRBJ1-1; D is unresolved. The CDR3 is 14 amino acids. The germline gives CDR1 MNHEY, CDR2 SVGAGI. The V end was cut by 5 bases, the J end by 1 base, with 11 bases between. As DNA, the CDR3 is TGTGCCAGCAGTCCTGACACCGGGAACACTGAAGCTTTCTTT. Its protein product is CASSPDTGNTEAFF.

This sequence joins TRBV11-3 and TRBJ2-7; D not certain. Germline V gives CDR1 SGHNT, CDR2 YENEEA. Trimming took off 1 base at V and 0 bases at J, with 10 bases between the two ends. The CDR3 sequence is 15 residues long. CDR3 DNA: TGTGCCAGCAGCTTAGGTGGTAAGAGCTCCTACGAGCAGTACTTC. Translating it yields CASSLGGKSSYEQYF.

This chain joins TRBV4-3 and TRBJ1-4, with a possible D match to TRBD1 (5 bases). Deletions cut 5 bases from V and 4 bases from J, with 11 bases between. The CDR3 consists of 14 residues. Germline CDR1 LGHNA, CDR2 YSLEER. This chain's CDR3 is CASSFQGLNEKLFF. The CDR3 DNA reads TGCGCCAGCAGCTTCCAGGGTCTTAATGAAAAACTGTTTTTT.

This clone showed up just a few times. The rearrangement uses TRBV2 and TRBJ2-5; 11 bases match TRBD2. The J segment lost 0 bases and the V segment lost 5 bases, leaving 2 bases of the junction unmatched. Germline CDR1 is SNHLY and CDR2 is FYNNEI. The CDR3 spans 15 residues. The CDR3 nucleotides read TGTGCCAGCAGTTGGACTAGCGGGTACCAAGAGACCCAGTACTTC. Translated: CASSWTSGYQETQYF.

This chain uses TRBV19 with TRBJ2-7; TRBD1 matches at 7 bases. V trimming: 2 bases; J trimming: 10 bases; junction bases outside the gene matches: 8. There are 13 residues in the CDR3. Germline CDR1 and CDR2: LNHDA and SQIVND (reference sequence). The CDR3 region has the DNA TGTGCCAGTAGTATAACAGTAGGGACAGCTCAGTACTTC. This translates into CASSITVGTAQYF.

J is TRBJ2-5 and V is TRBV2, with a tentative D call TRBD2 (7 bases). Trimming took 8 bases from V and 5 from J, leaving 15 bases between them. Germline V gives CDR1 SNHLY, CDR2 FYNNEI. The CDR3 has 13 amino acids. In DNA, the CDR3 is TGTGCCAGCGGGCGGGGGCGCAGGGAGACCCAGTACTTC. It specifies CASGRGRRETQYF.

The chain uses TRBV7-9 and TRBJ1-4, with a weak D call TRBD1 (5 bases). Trimming cost V 7 bases and J 6 bases, with 12 bases left between them. From germline, CDR1 is SEHNR and CDR2 FQNEAQ (reference sequence). This CDR3 spans 13 amino acids. CDR3 DNA sequence: TGTGCCAGCAATGTCAGGGAAGATGAAAAACTGTTTTTT. Its protein is CASNVREDEKLFF.

The rearrangement links TRBV6-5 to TRBJ2-2; 9 nucleotides align to TRBD2. The CDR3 extends over 16 amino acids. Germline lookup yields CDR1 MNHEY and CDR2 SVGAGI. Trimming took 2 bases from V and 1 from J; bases not matched to a gene: 2. CDR3 protein: CASSYPAGGNTGELFF. CDR3 coding DNA: TGTGCCAGCAGTTACCCAGCGGGAGGGAACACCGGGGAGCTGTTTTTT.

This chain joins TRBV29-1 and TRBJ1-4; 8 bases map to TRBD1. The CDR3 has 13 residues. Germline V gene data show CDR1 as SQVTM and CDR2 as ANQGSEA. The junction had 3 bases not matched to a gene; V was cut back by 3 bases and J by 6 bases. The CDR3 sequence is CSVEAGGDEKLFF. The CDR3 DNA sequence: TGCAGCGTTGAGGCAGGGGGCGATGAAAAACTGTTTTTT.

V is TRBV3-1 (or the pseudogene TRBV3-2) and J is TRBJ1-1; 7 nucleotides match TRBD1. Germline CDR1 reads LGHDT; CDR2 reads YNNKEL (reference sequence). The CDR3 consists of 14 residues. The V segment lost 1 base and the J segment 1 base; nucleotides outside the gene matches: 0. The CDR3 region is CASSQGQGNTEAFF. DNA for the CDR3: TGTGCCAGCAGCCAAGGACAGGGGAACACTGAAGCTTTCTTT.